The rows below give T cell receptor beta chains drawn from one sample of a study of metastatic and nonmetastatic thyroid tumors. TCRdb re-called clones from the PCR reads using MiXCR. The sample holds some 40,000 clones, approximately 15% seen once. The sequenced material came from blood. The receptors were gathered from a female donor with papillary thyroid cancer or a benign thyroid nodule (not recorded which). Some clones in this sample may be carry-over from other donors' samples. CDR3s include the opening cysteine and the closing phenylalanine or tryptophan. Each record gives: D gene, V gene, J gene, clone size, CDR3 protein, CDR3 DNA. D genes are given only for firm matches. A row's size may be missing; if present it is once, few, many or a size class.

.	TRBV20-1	TRBJ2-3	many	CSARIQDRESGALRLTQYF	TGCAGTGCTCGAATTCAGGACAGGGAGAGCGGGGCCCTAAGACTTACGCAGTATTTT
.	TRBV7-2	TRBJ2-6	many	CASSSRGYSGANVLTF	TGTGCCAGCAGCTCAAGGGGCTACTCTGGGGCCAACGTCCTGACTTTC
.	TRBV12-3/TRBV12-4	TRBJ1-5	few	CASSFPPRINQPQHF	TGTGCCAGCAGTTTCCCCCCCCGGATAAATCAGCCCCAACATTTT
.	TRBV19	TRBJ2-6	many	CASSLRGVLTF	TGTGCCAGTAGTTTACGGGGAGTCCTGACTTTC
TRBD1	TRBV19	TRBJ2-1	many	CASSSRQGIRHNEQFF	TGTGCCAGTAGTTCTCGACAGGGAATAAGGCACAATGAGCAGTTCTTC
.	TRBV3-1	TRBJ2-1	.	CASSQDFGAGWPGDEQFF	TGTGCCAGCAGCCAAGATTTCGGTGCGGGATGGCCTGGGGATGAGCAGTTCTTC
.	TRBV14	TRBJ2-1	many	CASSQVGVGEQFF	TGTGCCAGCAGCCAAGTGGGAGTGGGTGAGCAGTTCTTC
TRBD2	TRBV27	TRBJ2-5	.	CASSLGGSRQTKYF	TGTGCCAGCAGTTTAGGCGGGAGTAGGCAGACCAAGTACTTC
.	TRBV2	TRBJ1-3	many	CASSRTATGNTIYF	TGTGCCAGCAGTAGGACAGCCACTGGAAACACCATATATTTT
.	TRBV11-2	TRBJ2-3	many	CASSLVFGAHTQYF	TGTGCCAGCAGCTTAGTCTTTGGGGCGCATACGCAGTATTTT
TRBD2	TRBV5-1	TRBJ2-7	many	CASSQKTSGYEQYF	TGCGCCAGCAGCCAGAAGACTAGCGGCTACGAGCAGTACTTC